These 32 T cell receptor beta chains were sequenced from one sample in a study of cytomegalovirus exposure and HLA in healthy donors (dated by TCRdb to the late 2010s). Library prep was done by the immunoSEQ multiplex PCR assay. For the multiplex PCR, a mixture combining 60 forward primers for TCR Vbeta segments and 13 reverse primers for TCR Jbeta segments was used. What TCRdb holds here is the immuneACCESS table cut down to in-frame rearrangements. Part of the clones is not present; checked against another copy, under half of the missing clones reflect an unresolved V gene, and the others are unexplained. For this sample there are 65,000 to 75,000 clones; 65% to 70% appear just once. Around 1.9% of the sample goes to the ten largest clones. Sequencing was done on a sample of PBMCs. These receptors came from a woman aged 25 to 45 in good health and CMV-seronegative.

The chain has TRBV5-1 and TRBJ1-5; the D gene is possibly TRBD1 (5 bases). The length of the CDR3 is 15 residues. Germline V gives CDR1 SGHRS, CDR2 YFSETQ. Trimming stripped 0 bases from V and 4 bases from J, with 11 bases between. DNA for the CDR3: TGCGCCAGCAGCTTGGATCCAGGGCTTAATCAGCCCCAGCATTTT. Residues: CASSLDPGLNQPQHF. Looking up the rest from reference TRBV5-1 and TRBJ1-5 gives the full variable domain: KAGVTQTPRYLIKTRGQQVTLSCSPISGHRSVSWYQQTPGQGLQFLFEYFSETQRNKGNFPGRFSGRQFSNSRSEMNVSTLELGDSALYLCASSLDPGLNQPQHFGDGTRLSIL.

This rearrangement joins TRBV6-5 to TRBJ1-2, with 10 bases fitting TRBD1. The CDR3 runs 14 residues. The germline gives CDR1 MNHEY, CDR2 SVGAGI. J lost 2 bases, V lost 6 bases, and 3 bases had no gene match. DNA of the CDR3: TGTGCCAGCAGCCAGACAGGGGGCAACTATGGCTACACCTTC. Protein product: CASSQTGGNYGYTF.

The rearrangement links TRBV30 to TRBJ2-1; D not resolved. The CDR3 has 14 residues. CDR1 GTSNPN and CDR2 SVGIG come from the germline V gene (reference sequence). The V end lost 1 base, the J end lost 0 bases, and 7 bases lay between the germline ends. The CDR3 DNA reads TGTGCCTGGAGTGGACATAGCTCCTACAATGAGCAGTTCTTC. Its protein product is CAWSGHSSYNEQFF.

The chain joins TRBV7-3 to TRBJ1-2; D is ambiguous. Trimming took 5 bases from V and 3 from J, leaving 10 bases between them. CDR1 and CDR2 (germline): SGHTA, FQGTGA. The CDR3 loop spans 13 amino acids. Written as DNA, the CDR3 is TGTGCCAGCAGCCCCGACAACTACTATGGCTACACCTTC. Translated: CASSPDNYYGYTF.

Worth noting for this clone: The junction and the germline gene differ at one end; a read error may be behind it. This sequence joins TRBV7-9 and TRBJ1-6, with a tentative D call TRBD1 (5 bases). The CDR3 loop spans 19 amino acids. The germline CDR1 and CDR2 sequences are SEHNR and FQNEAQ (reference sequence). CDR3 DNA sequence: TGTTCCAGCAGCTCACTTAGGGGAGGAGGGCGCTCCTATAATTCACCCCTCCACTTT. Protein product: CSSSSLRGGGRSYNSPLHF.

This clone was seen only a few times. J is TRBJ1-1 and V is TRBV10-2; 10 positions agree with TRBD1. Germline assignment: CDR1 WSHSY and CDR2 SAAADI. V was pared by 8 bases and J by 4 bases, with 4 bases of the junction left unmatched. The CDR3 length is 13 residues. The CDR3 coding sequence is TGCGCCAGCCGGACAGGGGGTGGCACTGAAGCTTTCTTT. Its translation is CASRTGGGTEAFF.

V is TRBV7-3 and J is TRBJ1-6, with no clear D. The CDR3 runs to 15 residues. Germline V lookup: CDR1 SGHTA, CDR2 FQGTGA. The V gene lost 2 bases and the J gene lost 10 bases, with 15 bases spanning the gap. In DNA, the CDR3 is TGTGCCAGCAGCTTATCCCGGGGTACTGGGTCACCCCTCCACTTT. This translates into CASSLSRGTGSPLHF.

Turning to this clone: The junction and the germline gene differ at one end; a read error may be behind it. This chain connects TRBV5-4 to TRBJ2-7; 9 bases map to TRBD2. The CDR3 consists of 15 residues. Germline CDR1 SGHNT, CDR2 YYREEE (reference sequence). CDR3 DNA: TGCGCCAGCAGCCAAGCGGGCGGGGGGGCCTACGAGCAGTACTTC. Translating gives CASSQAGGGAYEQYF.

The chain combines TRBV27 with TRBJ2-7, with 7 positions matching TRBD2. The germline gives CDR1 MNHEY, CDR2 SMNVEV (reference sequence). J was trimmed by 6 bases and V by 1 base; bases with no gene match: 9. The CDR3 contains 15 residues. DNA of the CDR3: TGTGCCAGCAGTTTATTCGCGGGGGTGAGTGCCGAGCAGTACTTC. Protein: CASSLFAGVSAEQYF.

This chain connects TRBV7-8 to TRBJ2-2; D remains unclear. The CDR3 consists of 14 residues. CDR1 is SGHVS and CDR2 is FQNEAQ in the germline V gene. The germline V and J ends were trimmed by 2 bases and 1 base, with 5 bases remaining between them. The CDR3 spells CASSLNRNTGELFF. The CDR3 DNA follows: TGTGCCAGCAGCTTAAATCGGAACACCGGGGAGCTGTTTTTT.

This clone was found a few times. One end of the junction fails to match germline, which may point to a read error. CDR3 nucleotide sequence: TGTTCCAGCAGCTTATCACTCGGGGGAGTTTTTGAAAAACTGTTTTTT. It specifies CSSSLSLGGVFEKLFF. J is TRBJ1-4 and V is TRBV7-9; TRBD1 might be the D (5 bases). The CDR3 runs to 16 residues. The germline V gene has CDR1 SEHNR and CDR2 FQNEAQ (reference sequence).

The CDR3 protein is CASTSGGSYNEQFF. The CDR3, as DNA: TGTGCCAGTACCTCAGGGGGCTCCTACAATGAGCAGTTCTTC. The V call is TRBV19, the J call TRBJ2-1; TRBD1 matches at 7 bases. The germline gives CDR1 LNHDA, CDR2 SQIVND (reference sequence). This CDR3 has 14 residues. The ends lost 7 bases at V and 0 bases at J; junction bases unmatched: 3.

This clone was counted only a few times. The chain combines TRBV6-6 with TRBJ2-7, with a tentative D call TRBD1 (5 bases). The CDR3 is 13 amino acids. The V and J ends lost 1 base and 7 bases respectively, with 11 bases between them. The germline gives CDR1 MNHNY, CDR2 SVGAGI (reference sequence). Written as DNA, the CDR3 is TGTGCCAGCAGTTACTTAGGGGCGCGTGAGCAGTACTTC. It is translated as CASSYLGAREQYF.

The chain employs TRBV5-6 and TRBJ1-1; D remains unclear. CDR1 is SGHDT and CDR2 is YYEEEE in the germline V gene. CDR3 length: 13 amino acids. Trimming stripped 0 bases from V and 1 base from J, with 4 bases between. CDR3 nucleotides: TGTGCCAGCAGCTTGGACAGGAACACTGAAGCTTTCTTT. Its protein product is CASSLDRNTEAFF. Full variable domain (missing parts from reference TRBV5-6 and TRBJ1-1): DAGVTQSPTHLIKTRGQQVTLRCSPKSGHDTVSWYQQALGQGPQFIFQYYEEEERQRGNFPDRFSGHQFPNYSSELNVNALLLGDSALYLCASSLDRNTEAFFGQGTRLTVV.

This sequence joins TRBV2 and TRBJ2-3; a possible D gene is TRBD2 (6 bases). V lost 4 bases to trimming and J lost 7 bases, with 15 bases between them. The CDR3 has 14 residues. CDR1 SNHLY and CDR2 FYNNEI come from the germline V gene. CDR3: CASSGGSRGYTQYF. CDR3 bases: TGTGCCAGCAGTGGGGGGAGTCGGGGGTATACGCAGTATTTT.

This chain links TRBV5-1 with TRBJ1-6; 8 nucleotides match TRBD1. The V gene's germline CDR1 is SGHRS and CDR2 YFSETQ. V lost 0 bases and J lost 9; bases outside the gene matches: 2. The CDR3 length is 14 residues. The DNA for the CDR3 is TGCGCCAGCAGCTTGGGACAGGGGAGTTCACCCCTCCACTTT. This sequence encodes CASSLGQGSSPLHF.

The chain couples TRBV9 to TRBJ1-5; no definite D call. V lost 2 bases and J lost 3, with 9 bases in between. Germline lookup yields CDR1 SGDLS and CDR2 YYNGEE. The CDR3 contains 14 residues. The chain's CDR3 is CASSVGGYNQPQHF. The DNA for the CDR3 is TGTGCCAGCAGCGTCGGTGGTTACAATCAGCCCCAGCATTTT.

CDR3: CASSVGRGAQLDTQYF. In nucleotides, the CDR3 is TGTGCCAGCAGCGTAGGGAGGGGCGCGCAGTTAGATACGCAGTATTTT. V gene TRBV9 combines with J gene TRBJ2-3; a weak D match, TRBD2 (6 bases). CDR1 is SGDLS and CDR2 is YYNGEE in the germline V gene. The V end lost 0 bases, the J end lost 5 bases, and 16 bases lay between the germline ends. This CDR3 comprises 16 residues.

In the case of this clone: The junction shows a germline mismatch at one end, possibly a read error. The CDR3 protein is CASSQGTGARYEQYF. CDR3 in DNA: TGCGCCAGCAGCCAAGGGACAGGGGCTAGGTACGAGCAGTACTTC. The chain joins TRBV5-5 to TRBJ2-7, with 10 positions matching TRBD1. CDR3 length equals 15 residues. Germline V lookup: CDR1 SGHKS, CDR2 YYEKEE (reference sequence). Drawing the rest from reference TRBV5-5 and TRBJ2-7, the complete variable domain is DAGVTQSPTHLIKTRGQQVTLRCSPISGHKSVSWYQQVLGQGPQFIFQYYEKEERGRGNFPDRFSARQFPNYSSELNVNALLLGDSALYLCASSQGTGARYEQYFGPGTRLTVT.

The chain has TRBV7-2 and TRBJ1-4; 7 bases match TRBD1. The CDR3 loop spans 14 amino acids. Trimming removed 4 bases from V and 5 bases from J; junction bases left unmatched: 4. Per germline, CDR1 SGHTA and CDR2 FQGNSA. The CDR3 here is CASSYRGGNEKLFF. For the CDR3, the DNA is TGTGCCAGCAGCTACAGAGGGGGCAATGAAAAACTGTTTTTT.

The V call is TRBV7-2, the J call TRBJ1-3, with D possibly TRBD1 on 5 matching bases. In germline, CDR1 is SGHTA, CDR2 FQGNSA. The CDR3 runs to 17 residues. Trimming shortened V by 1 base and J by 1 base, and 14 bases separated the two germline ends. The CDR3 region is CASSLVSWGGSGNTIYF. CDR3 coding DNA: TGTGCCAGCAGCTTAGTCTCGTGGGGGGGGTCTGGAAACACCATATATTTT.

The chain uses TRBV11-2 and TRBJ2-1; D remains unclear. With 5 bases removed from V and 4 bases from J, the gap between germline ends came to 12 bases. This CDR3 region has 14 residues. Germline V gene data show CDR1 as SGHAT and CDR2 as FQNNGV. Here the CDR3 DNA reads TGTGCCAGCAGCCCCGTTTTAGAATACAATGAGCAGTTCTTC. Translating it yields CASSPVLEYNEQFF.

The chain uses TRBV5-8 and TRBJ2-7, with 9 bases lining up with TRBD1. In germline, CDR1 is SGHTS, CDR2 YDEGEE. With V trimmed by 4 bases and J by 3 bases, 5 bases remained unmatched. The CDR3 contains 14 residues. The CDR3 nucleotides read TGTGCCAGCAGCCTGAGACAGGGGGACTACGAGCAGTACTTC. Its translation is CASSLRQGDYEQYF.

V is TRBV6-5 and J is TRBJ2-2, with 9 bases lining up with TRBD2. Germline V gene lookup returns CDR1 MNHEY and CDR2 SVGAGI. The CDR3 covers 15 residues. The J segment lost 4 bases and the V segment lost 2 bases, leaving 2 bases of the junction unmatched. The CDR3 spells CASSYLAGTTGELFF. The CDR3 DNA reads TGTGCCAGCAGTTACCTAGCGGGGACCACCGGGGAGCTGTTTTTT.

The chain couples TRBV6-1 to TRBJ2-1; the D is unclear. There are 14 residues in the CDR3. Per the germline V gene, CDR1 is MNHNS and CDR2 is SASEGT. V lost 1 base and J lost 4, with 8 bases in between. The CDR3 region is CASSEGATYNEQFF. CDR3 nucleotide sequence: TGTGCCAGCAGTGAAGGGGCCACTTACAATGAGCAGTTCTTC.

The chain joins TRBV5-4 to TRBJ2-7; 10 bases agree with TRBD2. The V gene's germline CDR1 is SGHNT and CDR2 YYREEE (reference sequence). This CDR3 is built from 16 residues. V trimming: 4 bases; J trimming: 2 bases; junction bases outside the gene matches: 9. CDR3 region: CASSQDTSGVPYEQYF. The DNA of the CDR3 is TGTGCCAGCAGCCAAGATACTAGCGGGGTTCCCTACGAGCAGTACTTC.

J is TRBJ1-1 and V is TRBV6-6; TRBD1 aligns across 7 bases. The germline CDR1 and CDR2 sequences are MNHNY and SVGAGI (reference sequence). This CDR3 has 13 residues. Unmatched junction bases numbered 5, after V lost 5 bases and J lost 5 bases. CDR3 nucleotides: TGTGCCAGCAGTCTGTACAGGGGAACTGAAGCTTTCTTT. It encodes CASSLYRGTEAFF.

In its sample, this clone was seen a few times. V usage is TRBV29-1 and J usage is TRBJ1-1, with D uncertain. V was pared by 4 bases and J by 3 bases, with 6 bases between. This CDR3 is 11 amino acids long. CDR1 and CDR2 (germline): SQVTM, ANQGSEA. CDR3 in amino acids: CSVAQDTEAFF. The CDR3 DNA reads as TGCAGCGTTGCTCAGGACACTGAAGCTTTCTTT.

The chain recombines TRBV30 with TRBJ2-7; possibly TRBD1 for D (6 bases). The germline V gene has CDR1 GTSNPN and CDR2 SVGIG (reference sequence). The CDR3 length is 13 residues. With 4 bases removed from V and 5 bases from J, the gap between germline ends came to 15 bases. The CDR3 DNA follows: TGTGCCTGGATGTGCAGGGGCTTCGACGAGCAGTACTTC. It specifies CAWMCRGFDEQYF. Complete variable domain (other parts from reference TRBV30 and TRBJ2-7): SQTIHQWPATLVQPVGSPLSLECTVEGTSNPNLYWYRQAAGRGLQLLFYSVGIGQISSEVPQNLSASRPQDRQFILSSKKLLLSDSGFYLCAWMCRGFDEQYFGPGTRLTVT.

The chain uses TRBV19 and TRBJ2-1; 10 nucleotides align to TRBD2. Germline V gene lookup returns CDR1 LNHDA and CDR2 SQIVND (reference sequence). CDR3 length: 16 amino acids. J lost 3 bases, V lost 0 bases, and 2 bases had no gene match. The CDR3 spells CASSIEASGGYNEQFF. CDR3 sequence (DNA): TGTGCCAGTAGTATAGAGGCTAGCGGGGGCTACAATGAGCAGTTCTTC.

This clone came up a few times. The CDR3 DNA reads as TGTGCCAGCAGGAGGGGGAGTATAAGCAATCAGCCCCAGCATTTT. It translates to CASRRGSISNQPQHF. V and J are TRBV6-1 and TRBJ1-5, with a possible D match to TRBD1 (6 bases). The germline V gene encodes CDR1 MNHNS and CDR2 SASEGT. Trimming shortened V by 6 bases and J by 1 base, and 13 bases separated the two germline ends. The CDR3 contains 15 residues.

The CDR3 nucleotides read TGTGCCAGCACCAAAGGGACTACGAGCACAGATACGCAGTATTTT. This sequence encodes CASTKGTTSTDTQYF. The rearrangement links TRBV28 to TRBJ2-3; the match to TRBD2 covers 7 bases. V trimming: 7 bases; J trimming: 0 bases; junction bases outside the gene matches: 7. In germline, CDR1 is MDHEN, CDR2 SYDVKM. This CDR3 has 15 residues.